Shown below are 16 T cell receptor beta chains from a single sample sequenced in a study of shared clonotypes between healthy human individuals. Sequenced by immunoSEQ multiplex PCR; TCRdb stores in-frame clones only, minus some. The table has about 1.5 million clones, 98% seen once. The sample taken for sequencing was naive CD4+ T cells sorted from blood. The sample's subset: CD45RA+ positively selected. All receptors derive from a young man in good health.

V usage is TRBV7-3 and J usage is TRBJ2-2, with 14 bases fitting TRBD2. CDR1 SGHTA and CDR2 FQGTGA come from the germline V gene. V was clipped by 1 base and J by 5 bases; unmatched bases: 6. The CDR3 is 18 amino acids. CDR3 protein: CASSLIGGLAGDTGELFF. The CDR3 bases are TGTGCCAGCAGCTTAATCGGGGGACTAGCGGGAGATACCGGGGAGCTGTTTTTT.

The V call is TRBV6-1, the J call TRBJ1-2, with unresolved D. The CDR3 contains 12 residues. The V end was cut by 8 bases, the J end by 2 bases, with 9 bases between. Germline V lookup: CDR1 MNHNS, CDR2 SASEGT. The CDR3 here is CASRGRNYGYTF. The CDR3, as DNA: TGTGCCAGCCGCGGGAGAAACTATGGCTACACCTTC.

V usage is TRBV4-3 and J usage is TRBJ1-4; a possible D gene is TRBD1 (5 bases). The CDR3 has 16 residues. Trimming cost V 5 bases and J 0 bases, with 13 bases left between them. The V gene's germline CDR1 is LGHNA and CDR2 YSLEER. CDR3 region: CASSSFPTATNEKLFF. DNA for the CDR3: TGCGCCAGCAGCTCATTCCCGACAGCAACTAATGAAAAACTGTTTTTT.

The CDR3 coding sequence is TGCGCCAGCAGCTTTGGTAGCAACTACGAGCAGTACTTC. Its protein is CASSFGSNYEQYF. The J gene is TRBJ2-7, the V gene TRBV5-1, with D uncertain. The V end lost 2 bases, the J end lost 3 bases, and 9 bases lay between the germline ends. CDR1 is SGHRS and CDR2 is YFSETQ in the germline V gene. The CDR3 has 13 residues.

Of note for this clone: Other DNA sequences in the same sample also yield this CDR3. The rearrangement links TRBV2 to TRBJ2-5; D ambiguous. The CDR3 is 13 residues long. With 0 bases removed from V and 5 bases from J, the gap between germline ends came to 7 bases. CDR1 is SNHLY, CDR2 FYNNEI, per germline. The CDR3 DNA is TGTGCCAGCAGTGAAGCAGGGTTCGAGACCCAGTACTTC. It codes for CASSEAGFETQYF.

J is TRBJ2-7 and V is TRBV14; a possible D gene is TRBD2 (5 bases). The germline V gene encodes CDR1 SGHDN and CDR2 FVKESK. The CDR3 spans 13 residues. V was trimmed by 6 bases and J by 0 bases, leaving 9 bases between them. Written as DNA, the CDR3 is TGTGCCAGCAGAGGCGACTACTCCTACGAGCAGTACTTC. It translates to CASRGDYSYEQYF.

The rearrangement joins TRBV15 to TRBJ2-7; TRBD1 matches 7 bases. The junction had 5 bases not matched to a gene; V was cut back by 0 bases and J by 6 bases. This CDR3 has 14 residues. CDR1 and CDR2 (germline): LNHNV, YYDKDF (reference sequence). DNA for the CDR3: TGTGCCACCAGCAGAGATTTAGGGGGCCGCGAGCAGTACTTC. Encoded protein: CATSRDLGGREQYF. The whole variable domain, filled in from reference TRBV15 and TRBJ2-7, reads DAMVIQNPRYQVTQFGKPVTLSCSQTLNHNVMYWYQQKSSQAPKLLFHYYDKDFNNEADTPDNFQSRRPNTSFCFLDIRSPGLGDTAMYLCATSRDLGGREQYFGPGTRLTVT.

The chain couples TRBV28 to TRBJ2-5; D might be TRBD1 or TRBD2, each matching 6 bases. The germline V gene encodes CDR1 MDHEN and CDR2 SYDVKM. V lost 4 bases to trimming and J lost 4 bases, with 13 bases between them. This CDR3 has 14 amino acids. The DNA of the CDR3 is TGTGCCAGCAGTTCGGCACAGGGAGGAGAGACCCAGTACTTC. This gives the protein CASSSAQGGETQYF.

J is TRBJ2-1 and V is TRBV7-2; maybe TRBD2 (6 bases). V gave up 1 base and J gave up 8 bases, with 15 bases separating them. The germline V gene encodes CDR1 SGHTA and CDR2 FQGNSA. This CDR3 spans 15 amino acids. This CDR3 is CASSLDQRRAHEQFF. DNA of the CDR3: TGTGCCAGCAGCTTAGACCAGCGGAGGGCCCATGAGCAGTTCTTC.

This chain's CDR3 is CASSPRDRVSEQYF. The CDR3 DNA follows: TGCGCCAGCAGCCCCCGGGACAGAGTCTCCGAGCAGTACTTC. This rearrangement joins TRBV5-1 to TRBJ2-7, with 7 bases that match TRBD1. This CDR3 has 14 residues. V shed 4 bases, J shed 6 bases, and the junction held 10 bases outside the gene matches. Germline V CDR1 and CDR2: SGHRS, YFSETQ.

The V and J genes are TRBV4-2 and TRBJ2-3, with TRBD1 identical over 11 bases. This CDR3 comprises 16 residues. Germline-derived CDR1 and CDR2 are LGHNA and YNFKEQ. Losses at the gene ends were 0 bases for V and 5 bases for J; bases not matched to a gene: 4. The CDR3 DNA reads TGTGCCAGCAGCCAAGACGGGGACAGGGGGAGAGATACGCAGTATTTT. The encoded protein is CASSQDGDRGRDTQYF.

The rearrangement links TRBV7-8 to TRBJ1-2; 7 nucleotides line up with TRBD1. The CDR3 runs 17 residues. Germline CDR1 SGHVS, CDR2 FQNEAQ. With V trimmed by 3 bases and J by 0 bases, 10 bases remained unmatched. The CDR3 DNA is TGTGCCAGCAGCTTTTCCTTCTCCGGGACAGCTAACTATGGCTACACCTTC. It translates to CASSFSFSGTANYGYTF.

This chain uses TRBV5-4 with TRBJ2-2; 10 positions match TRBD2. J was trimmed by 3 bases and V by 4 bases; bases with no gene match: 6. This CDR3 is 16 amino acids long. CDR1 and CDR2 (germline): SGHNT, YYREEE (reference sequence). The CDR3 protein is CASSRGLAVDTGELFF. The CDR3 DNA reads as TGTGCCAGCAGCCGCGGACTAGCGGTAGACACCGGGGAGCTGTTTTTT.

This chain uses TRBV11-1 with TRBJ1-1; D might be TRBD1 (6 bases). There are 15 residues in the CDR3. Trimming took 6 bases from V and 1 from J, leaving 15 bases between them. Germline CDR1 and CDR2: SGHAT and FQDESV (reference sequence). Written as DNA, the CDR3 is TGTGCCAGCAGGGGCCGATGGGGGCCGAACACTGAAGCTTTCTTT. Encoded protein: CASRGRWGPNTEAFF. The entire variable domain, with the rest obtained from reference TRBV11-1 and TRBJ1-1, is as follows: EAEVAQSPRYKITEKSQAVAFWCDPISGHATLYWYRQILGQGPELLVQFQDESVVDDSQLPKDRFSAERLKGVDSTLKIQPAELGDSAMYLCASRGRWGPNTEAFFGQGTRLTVV.

A note on this clone: Other nucleotide sequences in the sample specify the same CDR3. The chain uses TRBV9 and TRBJ2-3, with D perhaps matching TRBD2 (5 bases). V dropped 0 bases and J dropped 6 bases, with 8 bases sitting between them. Germline loops: CDR1 SGDLS, CDR2 YYNGEE. The CDR3 sequence is 13 residues long. The CDR3 protein is CASSVVGADTQYF. The CDR3 bases are TGTGCCAGCAGCGTAGTGGGAGCCGATACGCAGTATTTT.

The DNA of the CDR3 is TGTGCCAGCAGACTAACTGAGGGTTGGGGTCAGCCCCAGCATTTT. Translated: CASRLTEGWGQPQHF. The chain recombines TRBV28 with TRBJ1-5; D is unclear. V lost 6 bases to trimming and J lost 6 bases, with 18 bases between them. This CDR3 region has 15 residues. Germline V gene lookup returns CDR1 MDHEN and CDR2 SYDVKM.